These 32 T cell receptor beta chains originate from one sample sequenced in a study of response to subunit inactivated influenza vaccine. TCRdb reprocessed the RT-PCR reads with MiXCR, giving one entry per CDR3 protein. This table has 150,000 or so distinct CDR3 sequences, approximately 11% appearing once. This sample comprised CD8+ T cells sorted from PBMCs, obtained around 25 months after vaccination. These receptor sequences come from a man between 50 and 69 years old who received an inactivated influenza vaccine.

CDR3 sequence reads: CSVLIRDGRRDSGANVLTF. The CDR3 coding sequence is TGCAGCGTCCTAATCCGGGACGGACGACGTGACTCTGGGGCCAACGTCCTGACTTTC. The chain combines TRBV29-1 with TRBJ2-6; possibly TRBD1 or TRBD2 for D (5 bases each). Trimming left V 6 bases short and J 0 bases short, with 24 bases between. The germline gives CDR1 SQVTM, CDR2 ANQGSEA. This CDR3 is built from 19 residues.

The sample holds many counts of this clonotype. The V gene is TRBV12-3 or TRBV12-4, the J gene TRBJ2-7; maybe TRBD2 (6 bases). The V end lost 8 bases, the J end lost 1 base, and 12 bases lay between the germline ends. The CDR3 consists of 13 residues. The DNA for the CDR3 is TGTGCCAGCGAACTAGCAGAGTCCTACGAGCAGTACTTC. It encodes CASELAESYEQYF.

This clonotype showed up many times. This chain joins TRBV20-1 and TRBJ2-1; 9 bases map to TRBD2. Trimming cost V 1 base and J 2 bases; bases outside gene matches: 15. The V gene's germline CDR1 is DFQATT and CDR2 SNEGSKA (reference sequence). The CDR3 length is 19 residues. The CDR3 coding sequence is TGCAGTGCTAGAGGGTTTCGTCCGGCGGTAGCGGGAGCCTACAATGAGCAGTTCTTC. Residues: CSARGFRPAVAGAYNEQFF.

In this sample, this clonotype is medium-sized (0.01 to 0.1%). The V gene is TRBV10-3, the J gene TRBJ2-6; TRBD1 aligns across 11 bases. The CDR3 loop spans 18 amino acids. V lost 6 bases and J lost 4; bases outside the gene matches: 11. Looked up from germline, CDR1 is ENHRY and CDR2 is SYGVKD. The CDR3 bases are TGTGCCATCAGAGGCGGACAGGGGGCATCGTCCGGGGCCAACGTCCTGACTTTC. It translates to CAIRGGQGASSGANVLTF.

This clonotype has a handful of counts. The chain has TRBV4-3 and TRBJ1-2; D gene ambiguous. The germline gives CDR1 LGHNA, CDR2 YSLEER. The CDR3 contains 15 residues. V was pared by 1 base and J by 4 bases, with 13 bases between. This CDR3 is CASSQAATASYGYTF. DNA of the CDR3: TGCGCCAGCAGCCAAGCAGCAACAGCATCCTATGGCTACACCTTC.

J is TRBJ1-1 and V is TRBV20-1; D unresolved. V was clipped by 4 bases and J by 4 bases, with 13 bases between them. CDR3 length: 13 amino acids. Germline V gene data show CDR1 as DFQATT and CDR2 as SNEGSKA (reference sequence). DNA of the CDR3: TGCAGTGCTACCGGCTACTGGGGCACTGAAGCTTTCTTT. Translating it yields CSATGYWGTEAFF.

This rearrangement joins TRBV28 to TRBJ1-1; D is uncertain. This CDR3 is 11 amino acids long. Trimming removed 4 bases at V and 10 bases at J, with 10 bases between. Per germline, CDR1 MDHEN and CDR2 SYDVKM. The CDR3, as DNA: TGTGCCAGCAGTTCTCCTCGGGGAGCTTTCTTT. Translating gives CASSSPRGAFF.

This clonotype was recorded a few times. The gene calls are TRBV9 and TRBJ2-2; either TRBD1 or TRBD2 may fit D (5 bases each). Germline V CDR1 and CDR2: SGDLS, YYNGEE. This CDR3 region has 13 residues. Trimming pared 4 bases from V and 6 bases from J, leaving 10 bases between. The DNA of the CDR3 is TGTGCCAGCAGCAGGGACGTGGCCGGGGAGCTGTTTTTT. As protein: CASSRDVAGELFF. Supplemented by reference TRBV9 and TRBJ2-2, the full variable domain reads DSGVTQTPKHLITATGQRVTLRCSPRSGDLSVYWYQQSLDQGLQFLIQYYNGEERAKGNILERFSAQQFPDLHSELNLSSLELGDSALYFCASSRDVAGELFFGEGSRLTVL.

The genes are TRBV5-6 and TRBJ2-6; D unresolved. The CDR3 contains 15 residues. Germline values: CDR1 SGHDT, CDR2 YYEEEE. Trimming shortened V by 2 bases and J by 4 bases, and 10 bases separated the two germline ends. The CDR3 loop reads CASSLVAPGANVLTF. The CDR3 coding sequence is TGTGCCAGCAGCTTAGTGGCGCCCGGGGCCAACGTCCTGACTTTC.

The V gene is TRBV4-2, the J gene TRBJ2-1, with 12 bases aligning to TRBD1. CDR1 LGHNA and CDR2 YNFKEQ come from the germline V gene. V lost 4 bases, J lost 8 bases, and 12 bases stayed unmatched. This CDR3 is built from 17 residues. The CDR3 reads CASSLPGGTGGKDEQFF. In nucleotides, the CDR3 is TGTGCCAGCAGCCTTCCCGGAGGGACAGGGGGCAAGGATGAGCAGTTCTTC.

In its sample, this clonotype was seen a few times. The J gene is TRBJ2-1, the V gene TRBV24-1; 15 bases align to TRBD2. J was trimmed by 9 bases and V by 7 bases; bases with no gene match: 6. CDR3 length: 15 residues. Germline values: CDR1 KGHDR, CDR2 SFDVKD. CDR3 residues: CATSGLAGGQSEQFF. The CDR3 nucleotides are TGTGCCACCAGCGGACTAGCGGGGGGGCAAAGTGAGCAGTTCTTC.

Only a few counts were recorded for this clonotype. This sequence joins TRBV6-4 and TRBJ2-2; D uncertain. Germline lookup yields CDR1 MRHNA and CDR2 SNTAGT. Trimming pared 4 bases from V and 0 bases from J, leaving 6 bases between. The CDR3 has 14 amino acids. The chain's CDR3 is CASSVVPNTGELFF. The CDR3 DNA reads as TGTGCCAGCAGTGTCGTACCGAACACCGGGGAGCTGTTTTTT.

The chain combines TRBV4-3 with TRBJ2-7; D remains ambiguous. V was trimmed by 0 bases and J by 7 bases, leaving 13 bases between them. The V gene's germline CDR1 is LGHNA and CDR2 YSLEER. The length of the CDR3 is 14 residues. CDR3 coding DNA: TGCGCCAGCAGCCAAGATGACACAATGGGGGAGCAGTACTTC. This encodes CASSQDDTMGEQYF.

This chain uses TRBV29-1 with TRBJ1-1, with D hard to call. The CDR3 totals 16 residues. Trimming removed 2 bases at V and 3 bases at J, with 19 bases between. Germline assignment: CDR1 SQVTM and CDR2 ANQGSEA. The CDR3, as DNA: TGCAGCGTTGAAAGGGCACCCCGGGCCCGGGACACTGAAGCTTTCTTT. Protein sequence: CSVERAPRARDTEAFF.

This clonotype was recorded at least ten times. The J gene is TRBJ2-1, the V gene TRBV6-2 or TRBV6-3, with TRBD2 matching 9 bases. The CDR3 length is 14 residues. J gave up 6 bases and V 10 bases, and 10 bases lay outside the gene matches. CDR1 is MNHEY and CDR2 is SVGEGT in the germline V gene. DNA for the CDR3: TGTGCCACCAAATTAGCGGGAGCCGGCAATGAGCAGTTCTTC. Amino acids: CATKLAGAGNEQFF.

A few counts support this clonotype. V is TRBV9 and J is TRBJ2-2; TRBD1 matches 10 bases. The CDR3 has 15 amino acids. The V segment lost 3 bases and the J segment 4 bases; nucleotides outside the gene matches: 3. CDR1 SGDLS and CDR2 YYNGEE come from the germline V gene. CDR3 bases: TGTGCCAGCAGCGGAGGGACAGGGGTCACCGGGGAGCTGTTTTTT. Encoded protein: CASSGGTGVTGELFF.

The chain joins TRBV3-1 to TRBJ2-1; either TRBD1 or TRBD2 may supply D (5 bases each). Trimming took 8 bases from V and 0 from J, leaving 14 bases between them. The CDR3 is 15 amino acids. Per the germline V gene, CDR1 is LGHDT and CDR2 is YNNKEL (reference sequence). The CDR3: CASGAGARSYNEQFF. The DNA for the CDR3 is TGTGCCAGCGGGGCCGGGGCTCGCTCCTACAATGAGCAGTTCTTC.

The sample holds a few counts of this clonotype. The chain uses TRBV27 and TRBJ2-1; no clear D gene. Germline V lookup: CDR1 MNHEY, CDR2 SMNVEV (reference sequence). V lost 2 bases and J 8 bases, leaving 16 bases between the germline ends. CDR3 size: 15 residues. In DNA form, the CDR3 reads TGTGCCAGCAGTTTAATCGGGTTTGGCGTGTATGAGCAGTTCTTC. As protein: CASSLIGFGVYEQFF.

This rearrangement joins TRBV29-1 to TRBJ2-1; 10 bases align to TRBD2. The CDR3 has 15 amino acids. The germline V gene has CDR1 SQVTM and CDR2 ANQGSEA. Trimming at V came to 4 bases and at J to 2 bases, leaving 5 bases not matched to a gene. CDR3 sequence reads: CSVATSGGAYNEQFF. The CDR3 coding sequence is TGCAGCGTTGCCACGAGCGGGGGGGCCTACAATGAGCAGTTCTTC.

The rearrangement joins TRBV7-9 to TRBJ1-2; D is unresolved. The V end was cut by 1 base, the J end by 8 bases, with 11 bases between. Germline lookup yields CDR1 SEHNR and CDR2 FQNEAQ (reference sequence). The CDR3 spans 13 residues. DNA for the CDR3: TGTGCCAGCAGCTTAGTCATGCAAAGAGGCTACACCTTC. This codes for CASSLVMQRGYTF.

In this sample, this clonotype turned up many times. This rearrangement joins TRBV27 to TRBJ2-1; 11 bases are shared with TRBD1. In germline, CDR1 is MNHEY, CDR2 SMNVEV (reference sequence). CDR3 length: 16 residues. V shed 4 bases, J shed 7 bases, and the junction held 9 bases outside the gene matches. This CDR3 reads CASSYIRTGGWNEQFF. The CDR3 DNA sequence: TGTGCCAGCAGTTATATTAGGACAGGGGGCTGGAATGAGCAGTTCTTC.

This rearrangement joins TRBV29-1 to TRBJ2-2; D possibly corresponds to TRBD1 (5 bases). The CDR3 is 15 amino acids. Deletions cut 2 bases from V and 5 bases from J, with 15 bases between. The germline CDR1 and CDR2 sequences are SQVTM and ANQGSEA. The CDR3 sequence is CSVETGHLLTGELFF. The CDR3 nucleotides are TGCAGCGTTGAAACTGGACACCTATTAACCGGGGAGCTGTTTTTT.

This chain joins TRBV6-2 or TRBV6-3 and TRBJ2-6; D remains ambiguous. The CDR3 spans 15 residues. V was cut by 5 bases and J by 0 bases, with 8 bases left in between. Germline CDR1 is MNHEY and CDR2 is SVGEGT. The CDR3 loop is CASSTSNSGANVLTF. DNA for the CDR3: TGTGCCAGCAGTACATCTAACTCTGGGGCCAACGTCCTGACTTTC.

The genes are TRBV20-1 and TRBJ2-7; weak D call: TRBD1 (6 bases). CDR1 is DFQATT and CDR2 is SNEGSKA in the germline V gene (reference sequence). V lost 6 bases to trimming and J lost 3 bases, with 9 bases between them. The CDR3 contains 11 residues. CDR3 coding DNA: TGCAGTGCGGAACAGGGCTACGAGCAGTACTTC. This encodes CSAEQGYEQYF.

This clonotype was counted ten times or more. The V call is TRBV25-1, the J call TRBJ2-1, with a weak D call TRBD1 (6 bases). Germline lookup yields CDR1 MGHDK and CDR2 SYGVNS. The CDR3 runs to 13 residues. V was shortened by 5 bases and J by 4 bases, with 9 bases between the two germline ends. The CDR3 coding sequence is TGTGCCAGCAGTCAGGGGACGTACAATGAGCAGTTCTTC. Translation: CASSQGTYNEQFF.

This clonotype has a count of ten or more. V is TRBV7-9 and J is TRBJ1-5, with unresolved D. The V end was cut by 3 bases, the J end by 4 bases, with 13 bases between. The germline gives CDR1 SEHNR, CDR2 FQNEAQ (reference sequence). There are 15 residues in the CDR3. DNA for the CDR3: TGTGCCAGCAGCTTTTCCGGACTCCTAAATCAGCCCCAGCATTTT. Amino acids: CASSFSGLLNQPQHF.

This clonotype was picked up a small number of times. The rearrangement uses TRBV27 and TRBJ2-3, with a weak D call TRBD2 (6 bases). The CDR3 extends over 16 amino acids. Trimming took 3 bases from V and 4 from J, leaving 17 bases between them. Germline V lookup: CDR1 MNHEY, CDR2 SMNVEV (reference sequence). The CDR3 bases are TGTGCCAGCAGTTTCCTGGGGGGAGAGGGGCCAGATACGCAGTATTTT. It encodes CASSFLGGEGPDTQYF.

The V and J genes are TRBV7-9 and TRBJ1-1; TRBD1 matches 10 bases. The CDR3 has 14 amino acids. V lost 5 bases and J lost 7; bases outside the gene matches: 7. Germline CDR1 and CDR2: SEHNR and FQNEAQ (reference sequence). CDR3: CASSLTGGADEAFF. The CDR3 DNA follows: TGTGCCAGCAGCCTGACAGGGGGCGCAGATGAAGCTTTCTTT.

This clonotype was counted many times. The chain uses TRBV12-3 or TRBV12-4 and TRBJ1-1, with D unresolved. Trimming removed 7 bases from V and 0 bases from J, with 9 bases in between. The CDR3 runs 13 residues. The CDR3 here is CASMLVLNTEAFF. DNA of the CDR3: TGTGCCAGCATGTTGGTACTGAACACTGAAGCTTTCTTT.

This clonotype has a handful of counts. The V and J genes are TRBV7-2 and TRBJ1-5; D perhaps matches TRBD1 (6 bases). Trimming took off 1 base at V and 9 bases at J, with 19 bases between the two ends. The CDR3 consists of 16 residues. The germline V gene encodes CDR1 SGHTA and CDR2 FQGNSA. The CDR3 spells CASSLELEGGNLPQHF. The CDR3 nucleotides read TGTGCCAGCAGCTTAGAACTAGAGGGGGGGAATTTGCCCCAGCATTTT.

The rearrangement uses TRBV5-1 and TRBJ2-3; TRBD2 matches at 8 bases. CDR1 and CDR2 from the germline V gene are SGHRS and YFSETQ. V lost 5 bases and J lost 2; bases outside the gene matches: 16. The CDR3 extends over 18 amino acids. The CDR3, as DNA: TGCGCCAGCAGACCTATCCTCTTGCGGGAGGACATCACAGATACGCAGTATTTT. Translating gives CASRPILLREDITDTQYF.

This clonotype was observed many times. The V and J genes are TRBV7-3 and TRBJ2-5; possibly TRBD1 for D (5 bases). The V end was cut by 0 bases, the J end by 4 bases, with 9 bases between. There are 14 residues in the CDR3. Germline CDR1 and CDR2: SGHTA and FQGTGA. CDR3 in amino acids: CASSLTGAGETQYF. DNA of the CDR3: TGTGCCAGCAGCTTAACAGGGGCAGGAGAGACCCAGTACTTC.